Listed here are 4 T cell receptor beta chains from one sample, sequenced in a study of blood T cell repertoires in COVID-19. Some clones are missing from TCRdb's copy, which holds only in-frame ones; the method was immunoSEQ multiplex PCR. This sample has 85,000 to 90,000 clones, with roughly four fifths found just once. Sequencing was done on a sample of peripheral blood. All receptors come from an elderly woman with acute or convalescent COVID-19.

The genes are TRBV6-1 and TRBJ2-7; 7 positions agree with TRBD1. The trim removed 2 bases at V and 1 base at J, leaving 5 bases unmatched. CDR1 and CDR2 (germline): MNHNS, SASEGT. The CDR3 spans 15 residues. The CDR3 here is CASSELRDSSYEQYF. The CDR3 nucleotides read TGTGCCAGCAGTGAATTGAGGGACAGTTCCTACGAGCAGTACTTC.

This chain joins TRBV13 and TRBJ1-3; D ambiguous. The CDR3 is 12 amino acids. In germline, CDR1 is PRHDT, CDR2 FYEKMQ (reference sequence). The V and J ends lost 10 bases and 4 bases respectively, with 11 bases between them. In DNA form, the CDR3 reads TGTGCCATCCGGATCGGGGGAAACACCATATATTTT. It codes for CAIRIGGNTIYF.

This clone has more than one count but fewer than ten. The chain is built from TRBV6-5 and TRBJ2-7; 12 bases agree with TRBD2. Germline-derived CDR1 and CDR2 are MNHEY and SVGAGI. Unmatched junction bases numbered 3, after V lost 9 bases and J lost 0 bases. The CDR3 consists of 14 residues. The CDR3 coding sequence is TGTGCCAGTGGACTAGCGGGGATCTCCTACGAGCAGTACTTC. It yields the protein CASGLAGISYEQYF.

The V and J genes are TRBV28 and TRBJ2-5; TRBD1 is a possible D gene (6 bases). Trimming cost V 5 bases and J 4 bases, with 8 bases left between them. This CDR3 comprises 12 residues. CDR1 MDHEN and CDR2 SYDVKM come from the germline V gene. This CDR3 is CASSVRGETQYF. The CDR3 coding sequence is TGTGCCAGCAGTGTCAGGGGAGAGACCCAGTACTTC.